This TCR beta chain was observed in a study of CD8 T cells in Susac syndrome. The RNA, 0.5 to 1 ug, was put through reverse transcription using random hexamers. Across 54 Vbeta and 13 Jbeta, immunoSEQ multiplex PCR amplified TCR beta CDR3. TCRdb re-derived calls from the immunoSEQ multiplex PCR reads in MiXCR, one entry per CDR3 protein. This table holds approximately 120,000 distinct CDR3 sequences, about 90% found once. As concerns this clonotype: Its antigen is still unknown.

General study results and limits: The relatively small number of individuals in the TCR sequencing and HLA analysis was acknowledged by the study.

Blood CD8+ and CD4+ T cells underwent high-throughput TCR beta sequencing. Each multiple sclerosis control was a treatment-naive patient with relapsing-remitting disease that was either stable or active. The V gene's germline CDR1 is MNHEY and CDR2 SMNVEV (reference sequence). The CDR3 covers 12 residues. With 2 bases removed from V and 6 bases from J, the gap between germline ends came to 8 bases. The material sequenced was CD8+ T cells from PBMCs. The clonotype comes from a human donor with multiple sclerosis. This sequence joins TRBV27 and TRBJ2-7; D uncertain. The CDR3 spells CASSLRGAEQYF. The CDR3 DNA reads TGTGCCAGCAGTTTAAGAGGTGCCGAGCAGTACTTC.